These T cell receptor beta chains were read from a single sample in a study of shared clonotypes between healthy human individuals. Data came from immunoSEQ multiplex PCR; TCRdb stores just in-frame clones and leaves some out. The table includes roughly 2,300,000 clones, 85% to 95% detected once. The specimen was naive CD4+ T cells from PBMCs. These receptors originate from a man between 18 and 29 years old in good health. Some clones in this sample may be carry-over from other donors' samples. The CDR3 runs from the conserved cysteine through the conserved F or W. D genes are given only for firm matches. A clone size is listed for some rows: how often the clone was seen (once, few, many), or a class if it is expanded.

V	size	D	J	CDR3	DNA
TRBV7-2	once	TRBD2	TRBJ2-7	CASSLSPRTSGETYEQYF	TGTGCCAGCAGCTTGTCCCCCCGGACTAGCGGGGAGACCTACGAGCAGTACTTC
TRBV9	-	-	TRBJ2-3	CASSRTPSTDTQYF	TGTGCCAGCAGTCGTACCCCCTCCACAGATACGCAGTATTTT
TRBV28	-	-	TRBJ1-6	CASSLLAASPLHF	TGTGCCAGCAGTTTATTAGCGGCCTCACCCCTCCACTTT
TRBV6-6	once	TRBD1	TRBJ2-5	CASSYSGQVGVETQYF	TGTGCCAGCAGTTACTCAGGACAGGTTGGCGTGGAGACCCAGTACTTC
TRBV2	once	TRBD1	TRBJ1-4	CASSPMLLDRRNEKLFF	TGTGCCAGCAGCCCCATGCTCCTGGACAGGCGAAATGAAAAACTGTTTTTT
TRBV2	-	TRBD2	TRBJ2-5	CASSGREQETQYF	TGTGCCAGCAGTGGGCGGGAGCAAGAGACCCAGTACTTC
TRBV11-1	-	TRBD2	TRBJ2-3	CASSFRLAGLRVPDTQYF	TGTGCCAGCAGCTTCAGGCTAGCGGGGCTCCGGGTCCCAGATACGCAGTATTTT
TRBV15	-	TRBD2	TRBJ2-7	CATSRDTTGGSYEQYF	TGTGCCACCAGCAGAGATACCACGGGAGGCTCCTACGAGCAGTACTTC
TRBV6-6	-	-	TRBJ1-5	CASSLDVYNQPQHF	TGTGCCAGCAGTTTGGACGTCTACAATCAGCCCCAGCATTTT
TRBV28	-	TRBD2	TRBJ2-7	CASSLSGSRGEQYF	TGTGCCAGCAGTCTAAGCGGGAGTAGAGGCGAGCAGTACTTC
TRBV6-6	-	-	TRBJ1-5	CASSYFGNQPQHF	TGTGCCAGCAGTTACTTCGGGAATCAGCCCCAGCATTTT
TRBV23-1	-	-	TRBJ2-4	CASSHGRGSRGKNIQYF	TGCGCCAGCAGTCATGGGAGGGGCAGCAGGGGCAAAAACATTCAGTACTTC
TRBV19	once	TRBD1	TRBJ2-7	CASRDRAYEQYF	TGTGCCAGCCGGGACAGAGCCTACGAGCAGTACTTC
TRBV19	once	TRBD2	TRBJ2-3	CASSMTSGIPDTQYF	TGTGCCAGTAGTATGACTAGCGGGATCCCAGATACGCAGTATTTT
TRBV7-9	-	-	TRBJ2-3	CASSLLSPSEKVPQYF	TGTGCCAGCAGCTTATTGTCCCCTAGCGAGAAGGTTCCGCAGTATTTT
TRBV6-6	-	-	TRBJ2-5	CASSPRAVLGETQYF	TGTGCCAGCAGCCCACGAGCGGTCCTCGGGGAGACCCAGTACTTC
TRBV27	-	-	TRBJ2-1	CASGSIYNEQFF	TGTGCCAGCGGGAGCATCTACAATGAGCAGTTCTTC
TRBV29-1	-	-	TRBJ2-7	CSVESGIEQYF	TGCAGCGTTGAATCGGGGATCGAGCAGTACTTC
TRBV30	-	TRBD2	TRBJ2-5	CAWGPSSGRYF	TGTGCCTGGGGGCCTTCTAGCGGGAGATACTTC
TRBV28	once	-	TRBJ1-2	CASSLGGGEGYTF	TGTGCCAGCAGTTTGGGGGGAGGAGAAGGCTACACCTTC
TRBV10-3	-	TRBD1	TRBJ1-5	CAISESGTVFNQPQHF	TGTGCCATCAGTGAGTCGGGGACAGTCTTTAATCAGCCCCAGCATTTT
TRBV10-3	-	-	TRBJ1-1	CAISDTRTMNTEAFF	TGTGCCATCAGTGACACTAGGACAATGAACACTGAAGCTTTCTTT
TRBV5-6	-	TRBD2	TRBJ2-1	CASRPLLAGEDEQFF	TGTGCCAGCAGACCTCTTTTAGCGGGAGAGGATGAGCAGTTCTTC
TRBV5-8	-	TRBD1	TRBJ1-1	CASSRAVTGGLNTEAFF	TGTGCCAGCAGCAGGGCCGTGACAGGGGGTCTGAACACTGAAGCTTTCTTT
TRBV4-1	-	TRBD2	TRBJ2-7	CASSHPSGTYEQYF	TGCGCCAGCAGCCACCCAAGCGGGACCTACGAGCAGTACTTC
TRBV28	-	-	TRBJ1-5	CASSLFIPKFSNQPQHF	TGTGCCAGCAGTTTATTTATTCCTAAGTTTAGCAATCAGCCCCAGCATTTT
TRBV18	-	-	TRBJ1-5	CASSPPPPGSNQPQHF	TGTGCCAGCTCACCCCCTCCCCCCGGGTCCAATCAGCCCCAGCATTTT
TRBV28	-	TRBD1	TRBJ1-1	CASRPGPTGGFRAFF	TGTGCCAGCAGGCCGGGGCCCACAGGGGGGTTCCGAGCTTTCTTT
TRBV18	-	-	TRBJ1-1	CASSPTLQGPGNTEAFF	TGTGCCAGCTCACCGACCCTACAGGGACCGGGGAACACTGAAGCTTTCTTT
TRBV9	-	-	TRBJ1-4	CASSVGPATNEKLFF	TGTGCCAGCAGCGTAGGCCCTGCAACTAATGAAAAACTGTTTTTT
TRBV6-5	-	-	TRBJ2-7	CASSYQGLSYEQYF	TGTGCCAGCAGTTACCAGGGTCTCAGCTACGAGCAGTACTTC
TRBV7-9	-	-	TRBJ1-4	CASSWTETNEKLFF	TGTGCCAGCAGCTGGACAGAAACTAATGAAAAACTGTTTTTT
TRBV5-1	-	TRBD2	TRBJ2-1	CASSLALAGVDEQFF	TGCGCCAGCAGCTTGGCCCTAGCGGGAGTCGATGAGCAGTTCTTC
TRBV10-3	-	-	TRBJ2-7	CAISESIGSGRALYEQYF	TGTGCCATCAGTGAGTCGATCGGGTCGGGACGCGCCCTCTACGAGCAGTACTTC
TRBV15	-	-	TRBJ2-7	CATSRGSYSGGYEQYF	TGTGCCACCAGCAGAGGTTCCTATTCCGGGGGCTACGAGCAGTACTTC
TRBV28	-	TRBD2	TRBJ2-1	CASSRRLAGGNEQFF	TGTGCCAGCAGTCGCAGACTAGCGGGAGGAAATGAGCAGTTCTTC
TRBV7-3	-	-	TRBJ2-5	CASSQHTGLGETQYF	TGTGCCAGCAGCCAACACACAGGGCTCGGCGAGACCCAGTACTTC
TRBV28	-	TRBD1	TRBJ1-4	CASRRQGAKKELFF	TGTGCCAGCAGGCGACAGGGGGCTAAGAAAGAACTGTTTTTT
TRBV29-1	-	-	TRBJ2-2	CSVGQGNTGELFF	TGCAGCGTTGGTCAGGGGAACACCGGGGAGCTGTTTTTT
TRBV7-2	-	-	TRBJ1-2	CASSARDLGYTF	TGTGCCAGCAGCGCGCGGGACCTTGGCTACACCTTC
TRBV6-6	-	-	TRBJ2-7	CASSYSGTHLYEQYF	TGTGCCAGCAGTTACTCCGGGACTCATCTCTACGAGCAGTACTTC
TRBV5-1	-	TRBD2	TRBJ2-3	CASSSLSAGGGQDTQYF	TGCGCCAGCAGCTCCCTCTCAGCGGGAGGGGGTCAGGATACGCAGTATTTT
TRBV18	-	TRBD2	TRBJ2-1	CASSPSGAASGSPEQFF	TGTGCCAGCTCACCGAGCGGGGCGGCTAGCGGGAGCCCTGAGCAGTTCTTC
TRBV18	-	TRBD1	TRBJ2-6	CASSPWAVQGETSGANVLTF	TGTGCCAGCTCACCATGGGCCGTCCAGGGGGAGACATCTGGGGCCAACGTCCTGACTTTC
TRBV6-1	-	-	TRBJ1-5	CARSDRWGLQSNQPQHF	TGTGCCAGGAGTGATCGGTGGGGACTCCAGAGCAATCAGCCCCAGCATTTT
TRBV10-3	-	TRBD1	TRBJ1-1	CAISEADRGRAFF	TGTGCCATCAGTGAGGCGGACAGGGGTAGAGCTTTCTTT
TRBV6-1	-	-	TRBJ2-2	CASIRRGLGTGELFF	TGTGCCAGCATTCGTCGGGGGCTTGGGACCGGGGAGCTGTTTTTT
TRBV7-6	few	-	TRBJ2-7	CASSLGWGYEQYF	TGTGCCAGCAGCTTAGGCTGGGGGTACGAGCAGTACTTC
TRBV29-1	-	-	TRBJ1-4	CSVVGVYNEKLFF	TGCAGCGTTGTTGGAGTTTATAATGAAAAACTGTTTTTT
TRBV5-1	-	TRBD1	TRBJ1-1	CASSGGTGGTEAFF	TGCGCCAGCAGCGGAGGGACAGGGGGCACTGAAGCTTTCTTT
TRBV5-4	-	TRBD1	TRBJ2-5	CASSSTLGTGVQETQYF	TGTGCCAGCAGCTCGACCCTAGGGACAGGGGTCCAAGAGACCCAGTACTTC
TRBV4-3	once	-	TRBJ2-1	CASSQDGGSYDEQFF	TGCGCCAGCAGCCAAGATGGGGGTAGTTACGATGAGCAGTTCTTC
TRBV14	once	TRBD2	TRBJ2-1	CASSQALAGSYNEQFF	TGTGCCAGCAGCCAAGCGCTAGCGGGGTCCTACAATGAGCAGTTCTTC